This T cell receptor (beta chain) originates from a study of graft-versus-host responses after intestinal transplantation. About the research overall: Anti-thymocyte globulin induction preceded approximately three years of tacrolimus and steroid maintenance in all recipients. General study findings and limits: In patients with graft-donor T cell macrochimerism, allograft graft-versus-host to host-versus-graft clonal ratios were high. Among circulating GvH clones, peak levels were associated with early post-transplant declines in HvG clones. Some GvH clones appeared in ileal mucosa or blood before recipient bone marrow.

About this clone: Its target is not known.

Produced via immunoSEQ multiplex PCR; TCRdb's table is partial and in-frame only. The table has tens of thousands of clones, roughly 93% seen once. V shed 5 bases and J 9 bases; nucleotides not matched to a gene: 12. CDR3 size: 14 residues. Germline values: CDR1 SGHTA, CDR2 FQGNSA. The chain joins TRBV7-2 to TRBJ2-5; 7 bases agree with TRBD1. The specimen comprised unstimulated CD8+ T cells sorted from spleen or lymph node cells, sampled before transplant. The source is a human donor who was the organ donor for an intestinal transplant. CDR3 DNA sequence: TGTGCCAGCAGCGGCAGACAGGGTCAAGGGGCCCAGTACTTC. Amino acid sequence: CASSGRQGQGAQYF.